One and the same sample provided the 17 T cell receptor beta chains below, sequenced in a study of CD8+CD57+ T cells in acquired aplastic anemia. TCR beta VDJ and CDR3 were profiled, and genomic DNA was the template. TCRdb analysed the reads with MiXCR anew, one entry per CDR3 protein. Of around 190,000 distinct CDR3 sequences detected, 54% appear once; the ten largest clones hold roughly 15%. The sample consisted of sorted CD4+, CD8+, or CD8+CD57+ T cells (not recorded which) from PBMCs. All receptors derive from a human donor in good health, serving as a control.

This clonotype has ten or more counts. The J gene is TRBJ2-7, the V gene TRBV4-2, with unresolved D. Trimming took off 0 bases at V and 3 bases at J, with 12 bases between the two ends. Germline-derived CDR1 and CDR2 are LGHNA and YNFKEQ. The length of the CDR3 is 15 residues. CDR3 loop: CASSQDHEPYYEQYF. The CDR3, as DNA: TGTGCCAGCAGCCAAGACCACGAACCATACTACGAGCAGTACTTC.

The chain carries TRBV10-2 and TRBJ2-7, with D possibly called TRBD1 or TRBD2 (6 bases each). The CDR3 loop spans 14 amino acids. Germline CDR1 reads WSHSY; CDR2 reads SAAADI. V was clipped by 10 bases and J by 4 bases, with 20 bases between them. The DNA for the CDR3 is TGCGCCACAAATCGAGGGGGAGGTTTTTACGAGCAGTACTTC. The encoded protein is CATNRGGGFYEQYF.

The rearrangement links TRBV11-2 to TRBJ2-2, with D unclear. The V end was cut by 4 bases, the J end by 7 bases, with 7 bases between. This CDR3 comprises 12 residues. Germline assignment: CDR1 SGHAT and CDR2 FQNNGV. CDR3 sequence (DNA): TGTGCCAGCAGCTATGAGGACGGGGAGCTGTTTTTT. Encoded protein: CASSYEDGELFF.

This clonotype was detected a few times. This sequence joins TRBV4-3 and TRBJ1-1, with 7 bases fitting TRBD1. Germline CDR1 is LGHNA and CDR2 is YSLEER. Germline trimming cut 0 bases from V and 2 bases from J; bases unmatched to any gene: 6. CDR3 size: 16 residues. CDR3: CASSQEGQTINTEAFF. The CDR3 region has the DNA TGCGCCAGCAGCCAAGAGGGACAGACAATCAACACTGAAGCTTTCTTT.

This clonotype was found a few times. The chain carries TRBV29-1 and TRBJ2-1; TRBD2 is a possible D gene (6 bases). The length of the CDR3 is 16 residues. V shed 1 base and J shed 7 bases, with 20 bases lying between them. The germline V gene has CDR1 SQVTM and CDR2 ANQGSEA. The CDR3 DNA reads TGCAGCGTTGAAGGTGTGGGAGGCTATGAGGGAAATGAGCAGTTCTTC. It specifies CSVEGVGGYEGNEQFF.

About this clonotype: With a much larger clone just one base away, this may be a read error. The chain couples TRBV7-2 to TRBJ1-3; D remains ambiguous. Germline CDR1 is SGHTA and CDR2 is FQGNSA. The CDR3 has 15 residues. In DNA form, the CDR3 reads TGTGCCAGCAGCTTAGATCGGAATCCTGGAAACGCCATATATTTT. Its translation is CASSLDRNPGNAIYF.

The V gene is TRBV20-1, the J gene TRBJ1-1, with D perhaps TRBD1 (5 bases). Looked up from germline, CDR1 is DFQATT and CDR2 is SNEGSKA (reference sequence). V was shortened by 3 bases and J by 6 bases, with 14 bases between the two germline ends. The CDR3 spans 13 residues. CDR3 region: CSASYGAQAEAFF. The CDR3 region has the DNA TGCAGTGCTAGTTACGGGGCCCAGGCTGAAGCTTTCTTT.

This clonotype has just one count. A read error is possible here, since a much larger clone lies one base away. The rearrangement uses TRBV10-3 and TRBJ1-1; 7 bases map to TRBD1. Trimming took 5 bases from V and 11 from J; bases not matched to a gene: 8. Germline assignment: CDR1 ENHRY and CDR2 SYGVKD. The CDR3 loop spans 12 amino acids. The CDR3 bases are TGTGCCATCAGTTACCTGGGGACAGAGGCTTTCTTT. It yields the protein CAISYLGTEAFF.

The chain joins TRBV12-3 or TRBV12-4 to TRBJ1-1; a weak D match, TRBD1 (5 bases). This CDR3 is built from 14 residues. Trimming stripped 3 bases from V and 4 bases from J, with 12 bases between. The CDR3 protein is CASSFGTASTEAFF. The CDR3, as DNA: TGTGCCAGCAGTTTCGGGACGGCCAGCACTGAAGCTTTCTTT.

The V gene is TRBV19, the J gene TRBJ1-6; 7 bases match TRBD1. With V trimmed by 4 bases and J by 8 bases, 17 bases remained unmatched. This CDR3 is 18 amino acids long. The germline V gene encodes CDR1 LNHDA and CDR2 SQIVND (reference sequence). CDR3 sequence reads: CASSTSRGGDRKYSPLHF. CDR3 DNA: TGTGCCAGTAGTACCTCAAGGGGGGGGGACAGAAAATATTCACCCCTCCACTTT.

The CDR3 here is CASSSGMWFF. In DNA, the CDR3 is TGCGCCAGCAGCTCAGGGATGTGGTTCTTC. The chain carries TRBV5-1 and TRBJ2-1; possibly TRBD1 for D (5 bases). This CDR3 region has 10 residues. Germline values: CDR1 SGHRS, CDR2 YFSETQ. The ends were cut back, 3 bases at V and 15 bases at J, with 10 bases in the middle.

This clonotype was seen only a few times. The chain recombines TRBV28 with TRBJ2-1; the D is unclear. There are 13 residues in the CDR3. Germline values: CDR1 MDHEN, CDR2 SYDVKM. Between the trimmed V and J ends, which lost 1 base and 5 bases, there was a span of 6 bases. DNA for the CDR3: TGTGCCAGCAGTTTATCGGGTCACAATGAGCAGTTCTTC. This codes for CASSLSGHNEQFF.

The table lists this clonotype with many counts. The V gene is TRBV19, the J gene TRBJ2-6; D gene unclear. V dropped 3 bases and J dropped 2 bases, with 11 bases sitting between them. The CDR3 sequence is 16 residues long. CDR1 and CDR2 (germline): LNHDA, SQIVND (reference sequence). The CDR3 DNA is TGTGCCAGTAGTATGGTGGTTACCGCTGGGGCCAACGTCCTGACTTTC. Protein product: CASSMVVTAGANVLTF.

This chain uses TRBV29-1 with TRBJ1-1; a possible D gene is TRBD1 (5 bases). Deletions cut 4 bases from V and 2 bases from J, with 11 bases between. CDR3 length: 13 residues. CDR1 is SQVTM and CDR2 is ANQGSEA in the germline V gene. CDR3 loop: CSVGERTNTEAFF. Written as DNA, the CDR3 is TGCAGCGTTGGCGAGAGGACAAACACTGAAGCTTTCTTT.

This rearrangement joins TRBV29-1 to TRBJ1-1, with TRBD1 matching over 7 bases. V lost 3 bases, J lost 4 bases, and 8 bases stayed unmatched. This CDR3 region has 14 residues. Germline loops: CDR1 SQVTM, CDR2 ANQGSEA. This chain's CDR3 is CSVDTTGTGTEAFF. In nucleotides, the CDR3 is TGCAGCGTTGACACGACAGGGACCGGCACTGAAGCTTTCTTT.

The chain uses TRBV7-6 and TRBJ1-2; the D is unclear. Germline lookup yields CDR1 SGHVS and CDR2 FNYEAQ. The CDR3 runs to 14 residues. The V end lost 5 bases, the J end lost 6 bases, and 16 bases lay between the germline ends. The CDR3 region has the DNA TGTGCCAGCAGCCCTGGTGAGATACTAAATGGCTACACCTTC. This sequence encodes CASSPGEILNGYTF.

This clonotype was counted ten times or more. The chain couples TRBV15 to TRBJ2-3, with TRBD2 matching over 9 bases. Germline V gives CDR1 LNHNV, CDR2 YYDKDF (reference sequence). The CDR3 is 15 residues long. Trimming removed 6 bases from V and 1 base from J; junction bases left unmatched: 5. The CDR3 is CATRGAGGRTDTQYF. DNA for the CDR3: TGTGCCACCAGGGGAGCGGGGGGCCGCACAGATACGCAGTATTTT.